This record concerns one T cell receptor (beta chain) sequence. This clone occurred once. What antigen it recognizes has not been identified. No clone much larger than this one lies a single base away; base qualities are absent. These data are taken from a study of T cell therapy product for transplant patients (dated by TCRdb to 2018 to 2020). Context from the whole study: The wider healthy donor group, in Berlin, Germany, included around 19 individuals (around ten male and 9 female) aged about 23 to 85 years. The TCRbeta repertoire analysis of rapamycin-treated and untreated products included n = 3 healthy donors. To assess clonal composition, TCRbeta repertoires were compared between rapamycin-treated and untreated CMV-specific T-cell products derived from the same donors. The expansion media contained either IL-7 and IL-15 at 9.5 to 10 ng/ml or IL-2 at roughly 55 U/ml. A next-generation autologous adoptive antiviral T-cell product was developed for immunosuppressed solid organ transplant patients, with CMV used as the model virus. Study-wide findings and limitations: The top 10 clones made up 55% to 70% of the repertoire in rapamycin-treated products compared with approximately 90% in untreated products. Compared with untreated products, rapamycin-treated products had a TCRbeta repertoire that was more diverse and less clonal, and the rapamycin-treated products also contained more distinct clones. Paired products from the same donor shared many clones, whereas repertoires from different donors showed no overlap. According to the authors' suggestion, the increased clonal diversity in Rapa-TCPs may reflect the survival of low-frequency clones and the preferential expansion of central memory T cells.

Genomic DNA was extracted with an AllPrep DNA/RNA Kit and TCRbeta CDR3 regions were amplified with the immunoSEQ hsTCRb Kit. From the authors' description of their analysis: Productive rearrangements were in-frame CDR3 nucleotide sequences without stop codons, analyzed in immunoSEQ Analyzer 3.0. Sample overlap was measured using the Morisita index, while clonality was calculated from productive entropy normalized to the number of productive rearrangements. TCRdb retrieved this table from immuneACCESS and kept in-frame rearrangements only. Not all clones are present; in checked studies, unresolved V genes account for under half, and no reason is known for the remainder. V and J calls and clone size are given by that table; D and trimming were obtained from the DNA. The sample table records around 820 clones; roughly 45% of these occur just once. The ten largest clones represent 20% to 25% of the sample.

Taken from the germline V gene (reference sequence), the CDR1 and CDR2 loops are LNHDA and SQIVND. The CDR3 starts with the cysteine, ends with the phenylalanine, and has 14 residues. The retained sequence is limited to the CDR3, 42 bases, with the frame set at the first base. At the junction V is shortened by 4 bases and J by 0 bases, with 8 bases in between. As used in the paper, the sample's label signifies: CMVpp65/IE-1-reactive T cells enriched by IFNgamma capture and expanded in vitro. PBMCs were stimulated for less than 7 hours with overlapping CMV pp65 and IE-1 peptide pools, with each pool at 0.4 to 0.6 ug/ml. IFNgamma-producing CMV-stimulated cells were positively selected with the IFNgamma Secretion Assay-Cell Enrichment and Detection Kit (Miltenyi Biotec). Enriched IFNgamma+ cells were cultured with irradiated autologous feeders plus either IL-7/IL-15 or IL-2 for approximately 20 days. To provide enough cells for different cell sorting steps, buffy coats were used from about 15% of the 19 healthy donors. Biocoll density gradient centrifugation was the method used to isolate peripheral blood mononuclear cells. The buffy coats from healthy donors came from DRK.

Sample: a sorted cell population cultured from PBMCs. The chain is made from TRBV19 and TRBJ2-3; too little of a D gene remains to name it. This TCR derives from an adult in good health. The nucleotides read TGTGCCAGTAGTAGGCAGGCTAGCACAGATACGCAGTATTTT. Its coded protein is CASSRQASTDTQYF.